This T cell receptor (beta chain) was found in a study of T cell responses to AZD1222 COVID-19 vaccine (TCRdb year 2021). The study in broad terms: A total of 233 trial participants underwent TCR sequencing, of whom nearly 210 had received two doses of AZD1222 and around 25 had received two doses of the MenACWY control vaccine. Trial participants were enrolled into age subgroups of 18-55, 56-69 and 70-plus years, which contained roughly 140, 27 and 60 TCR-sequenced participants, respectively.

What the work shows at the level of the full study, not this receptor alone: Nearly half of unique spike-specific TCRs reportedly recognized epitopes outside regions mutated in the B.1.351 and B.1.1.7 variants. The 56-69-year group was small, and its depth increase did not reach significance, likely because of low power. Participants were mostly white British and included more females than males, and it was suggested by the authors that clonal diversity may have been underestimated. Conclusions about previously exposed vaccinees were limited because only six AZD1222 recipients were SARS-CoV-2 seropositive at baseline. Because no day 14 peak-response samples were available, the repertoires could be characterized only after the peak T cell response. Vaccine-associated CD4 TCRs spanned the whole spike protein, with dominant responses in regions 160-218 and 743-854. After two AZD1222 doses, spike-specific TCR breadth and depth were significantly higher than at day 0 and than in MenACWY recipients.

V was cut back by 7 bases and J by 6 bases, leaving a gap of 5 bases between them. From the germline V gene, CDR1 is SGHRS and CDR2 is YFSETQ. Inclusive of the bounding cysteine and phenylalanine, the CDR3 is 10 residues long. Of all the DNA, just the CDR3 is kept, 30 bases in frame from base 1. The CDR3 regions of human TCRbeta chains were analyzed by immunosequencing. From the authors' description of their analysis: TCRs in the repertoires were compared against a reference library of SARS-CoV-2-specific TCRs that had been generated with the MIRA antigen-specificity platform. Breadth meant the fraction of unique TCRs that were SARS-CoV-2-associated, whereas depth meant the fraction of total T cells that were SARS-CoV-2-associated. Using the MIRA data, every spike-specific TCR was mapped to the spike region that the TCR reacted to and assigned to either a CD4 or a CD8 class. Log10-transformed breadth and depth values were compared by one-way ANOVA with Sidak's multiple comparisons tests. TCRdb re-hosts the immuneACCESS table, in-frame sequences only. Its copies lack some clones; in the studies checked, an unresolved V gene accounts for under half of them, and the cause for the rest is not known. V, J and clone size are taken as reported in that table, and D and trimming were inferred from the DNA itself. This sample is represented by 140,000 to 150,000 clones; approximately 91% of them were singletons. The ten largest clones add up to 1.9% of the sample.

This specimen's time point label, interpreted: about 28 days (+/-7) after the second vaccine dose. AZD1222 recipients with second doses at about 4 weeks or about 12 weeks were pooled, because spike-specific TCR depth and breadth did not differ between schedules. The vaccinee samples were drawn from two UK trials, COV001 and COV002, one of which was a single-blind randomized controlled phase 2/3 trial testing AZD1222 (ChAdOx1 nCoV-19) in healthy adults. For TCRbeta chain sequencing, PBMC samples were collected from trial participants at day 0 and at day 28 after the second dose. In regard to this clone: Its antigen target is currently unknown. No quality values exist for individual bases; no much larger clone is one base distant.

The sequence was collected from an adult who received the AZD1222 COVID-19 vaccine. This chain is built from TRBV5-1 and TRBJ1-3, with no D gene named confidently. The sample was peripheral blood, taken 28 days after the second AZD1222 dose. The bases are TGCGCCAGCCCCCCAAACACCATATATTTT. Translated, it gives CASPPNTIYF. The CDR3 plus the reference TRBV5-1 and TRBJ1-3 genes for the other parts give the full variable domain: KAGVTQTPRYLIKTRGQQVTLSCSPISGHRSVSWYQQTPGQGLQFLFEYFSETQRNKGNFPGRFSGRQFSNSRSEMNVSTLELGDSALYLCASPPNTIYFGEGSWLTVV.